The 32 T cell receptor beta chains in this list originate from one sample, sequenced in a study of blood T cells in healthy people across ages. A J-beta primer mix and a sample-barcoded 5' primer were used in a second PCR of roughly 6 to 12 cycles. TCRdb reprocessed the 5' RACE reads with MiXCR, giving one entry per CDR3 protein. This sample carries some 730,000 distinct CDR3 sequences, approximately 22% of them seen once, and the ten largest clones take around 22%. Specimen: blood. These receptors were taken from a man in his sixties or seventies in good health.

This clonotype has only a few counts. The CDR3 protein is CASSFGQSYEQYF. The CDR3 DNA follows: TGCGCCAGCAGCTTCGGACAATCCTACGAGCAGTACTTC. This chain joins TRBV5-1 and TRBJ2-7; D possibly corresponds to TRBD1 (5 bases). This CDR3 spans 13 amino acids. Germline V gene sequence: CDR1 SGHRS, CDR2 YFSETQ. Deletions cut 2 bases from V and 1 base from J, with 7 bases between.

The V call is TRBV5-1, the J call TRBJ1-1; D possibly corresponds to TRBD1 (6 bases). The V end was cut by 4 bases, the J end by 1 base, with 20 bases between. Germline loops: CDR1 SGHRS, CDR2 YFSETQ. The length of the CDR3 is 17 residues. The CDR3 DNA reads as TGCGCCAGCAGCCCCGAGGGGAACAAACAGGGGAACACTGAAGCTTTCTTT. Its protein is CASSPEGNKQGNTEAFF.

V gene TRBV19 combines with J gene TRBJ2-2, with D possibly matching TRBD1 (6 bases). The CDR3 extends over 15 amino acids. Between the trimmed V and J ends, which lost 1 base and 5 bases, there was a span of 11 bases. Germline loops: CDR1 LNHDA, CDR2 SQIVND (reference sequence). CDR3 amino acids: CASSIAGAMTGELFF. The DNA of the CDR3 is TGTGCCAGTAGTATAGCAGGGGCCATGACCGGGGAGCTGTTTTTT.

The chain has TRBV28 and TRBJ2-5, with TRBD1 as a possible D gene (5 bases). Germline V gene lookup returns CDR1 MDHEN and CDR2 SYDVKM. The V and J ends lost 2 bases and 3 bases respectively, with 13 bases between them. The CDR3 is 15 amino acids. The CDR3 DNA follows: TGTGCCAGCAGTTTACCCCCCCAGGGAAAAGAGACCCAGTACTTC. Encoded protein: CASSLPPQGKETQYF.

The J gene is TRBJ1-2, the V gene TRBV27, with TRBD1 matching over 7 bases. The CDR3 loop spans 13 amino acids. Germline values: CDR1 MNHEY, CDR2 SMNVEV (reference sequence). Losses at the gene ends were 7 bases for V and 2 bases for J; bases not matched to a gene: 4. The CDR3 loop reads CASKRDRNYGYTF. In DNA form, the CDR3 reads TGTGCCAGCAAACGGGACAGAAACTATGGCTACACCTTC.

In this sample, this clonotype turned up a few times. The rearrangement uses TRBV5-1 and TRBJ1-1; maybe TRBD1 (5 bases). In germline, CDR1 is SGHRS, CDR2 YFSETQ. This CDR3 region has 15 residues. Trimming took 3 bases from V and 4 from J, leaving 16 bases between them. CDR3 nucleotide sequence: TGCGCCAGCAGCTCCGACGGGGCCCGGGGCACTGAAGCTTTCTTT. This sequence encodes CASSSDGARGTEAFF. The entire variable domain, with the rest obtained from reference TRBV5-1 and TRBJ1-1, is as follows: KAGVTQTPRYLIKTRGQQVTLSCSPISGHRSVSWYQQTPGQGLQFLFEYFSETQRNKGNFPGRFSGRQFSNSRSEMNVSTLELGDSALYLCASSSDGARGTEAFFGQGTRLTVV.

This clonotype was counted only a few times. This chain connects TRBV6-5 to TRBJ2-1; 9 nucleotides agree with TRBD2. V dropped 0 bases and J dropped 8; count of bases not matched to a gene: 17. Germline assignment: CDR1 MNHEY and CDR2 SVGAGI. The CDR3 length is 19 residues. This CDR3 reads CASSYSTWGSGGPGDEQFF. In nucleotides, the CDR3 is TGTGCCAGCAGTTACTCGACTTGGGGTAGCGGGGGCCCGGGGGATGAGCAGTTCTTC.

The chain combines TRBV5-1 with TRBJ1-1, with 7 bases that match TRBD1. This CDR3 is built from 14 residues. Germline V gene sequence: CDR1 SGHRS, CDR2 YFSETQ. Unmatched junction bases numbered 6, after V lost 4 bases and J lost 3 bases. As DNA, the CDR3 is TGCGCCAGCAGCCGAGGACAGGTTGACACTGAAGCTTTCTTT. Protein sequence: CASSRGQVDTEAFF.

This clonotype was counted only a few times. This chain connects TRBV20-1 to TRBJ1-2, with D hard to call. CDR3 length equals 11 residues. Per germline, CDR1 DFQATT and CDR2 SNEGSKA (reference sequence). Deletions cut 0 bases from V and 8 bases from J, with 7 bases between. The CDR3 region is CSAREVAGYTF. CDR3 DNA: TGCAGTGCTAGAGAAGTAGCCGGCTACACCTTC.

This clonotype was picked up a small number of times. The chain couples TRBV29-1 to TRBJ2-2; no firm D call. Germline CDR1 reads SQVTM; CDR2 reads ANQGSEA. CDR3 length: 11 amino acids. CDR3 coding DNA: TGCAGGGTCATTAGGCCCGGGGAGCTGTTTTTT. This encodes CRVIRPGELFF.

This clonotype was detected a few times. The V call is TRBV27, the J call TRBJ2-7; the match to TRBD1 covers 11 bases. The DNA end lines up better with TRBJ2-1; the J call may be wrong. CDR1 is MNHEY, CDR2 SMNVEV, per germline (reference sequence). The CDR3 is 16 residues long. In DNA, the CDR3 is TGTGCCAGCAGTGCCACCGGGACAGGGGGGTACAATGAGCAGTTCTTC. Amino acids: CASSATGTGGYNEQFF.

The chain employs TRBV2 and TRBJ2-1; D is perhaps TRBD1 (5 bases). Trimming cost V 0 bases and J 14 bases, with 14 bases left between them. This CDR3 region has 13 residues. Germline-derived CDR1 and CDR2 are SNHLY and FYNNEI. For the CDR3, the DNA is TGTGCCAGCAGTGAAGCGCGACAGAGGATAAAGTTCTTC. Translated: CASSEARQRIKFF.

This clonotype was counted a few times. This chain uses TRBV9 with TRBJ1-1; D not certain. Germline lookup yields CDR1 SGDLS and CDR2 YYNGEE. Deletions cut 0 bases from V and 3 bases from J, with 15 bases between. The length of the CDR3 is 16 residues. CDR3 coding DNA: TGTGCCAGCAGCGTAGAACCCTTTGGACGGCACACTGAAGCTTTCTTT. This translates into CASSVEPFGRHTEAFF.

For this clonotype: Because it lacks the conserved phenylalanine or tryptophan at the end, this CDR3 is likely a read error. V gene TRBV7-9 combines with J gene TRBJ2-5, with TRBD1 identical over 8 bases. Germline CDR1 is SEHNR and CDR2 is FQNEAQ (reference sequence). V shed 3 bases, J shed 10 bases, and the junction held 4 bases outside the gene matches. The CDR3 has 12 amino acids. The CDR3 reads CASSFGQGSQYV. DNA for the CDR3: TGTGCCAGCAGCTTTGGACAGGGTAGCCAGTACGTC.

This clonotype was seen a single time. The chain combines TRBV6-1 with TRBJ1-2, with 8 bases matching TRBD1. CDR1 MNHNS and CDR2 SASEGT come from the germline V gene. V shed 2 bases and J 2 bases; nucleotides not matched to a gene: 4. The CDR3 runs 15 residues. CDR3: CASSEWTGKNYGYTF. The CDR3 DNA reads TGTGCCAGCAGTGAATGGACAGGGAAGAACTATGGCTACACCTTC.

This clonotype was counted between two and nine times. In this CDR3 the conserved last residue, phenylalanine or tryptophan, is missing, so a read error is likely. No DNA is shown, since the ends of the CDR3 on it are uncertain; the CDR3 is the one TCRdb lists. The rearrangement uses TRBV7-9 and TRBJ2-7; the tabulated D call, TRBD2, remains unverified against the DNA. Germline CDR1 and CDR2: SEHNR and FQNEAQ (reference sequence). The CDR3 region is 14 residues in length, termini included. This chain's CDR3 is CASSFPSKAGVPHL.

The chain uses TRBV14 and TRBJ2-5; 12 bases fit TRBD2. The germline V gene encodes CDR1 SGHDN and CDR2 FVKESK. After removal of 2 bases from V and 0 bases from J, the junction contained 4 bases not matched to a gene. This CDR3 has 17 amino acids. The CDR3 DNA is TGTGCCAGCAGCCAACTCGGGACTAGCGGGTACCAAGAGACCCAGTACTTC. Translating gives CASSQLGTSGYQETQYF.

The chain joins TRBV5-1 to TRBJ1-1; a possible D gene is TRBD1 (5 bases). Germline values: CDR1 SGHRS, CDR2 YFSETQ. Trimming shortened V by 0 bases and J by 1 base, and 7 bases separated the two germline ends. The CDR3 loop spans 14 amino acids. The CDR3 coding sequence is TGCGCCAGCAGCTTGGATACAGGGAACACTGAAGCTTTCTTT. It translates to CASSLDTGNTEAFF.

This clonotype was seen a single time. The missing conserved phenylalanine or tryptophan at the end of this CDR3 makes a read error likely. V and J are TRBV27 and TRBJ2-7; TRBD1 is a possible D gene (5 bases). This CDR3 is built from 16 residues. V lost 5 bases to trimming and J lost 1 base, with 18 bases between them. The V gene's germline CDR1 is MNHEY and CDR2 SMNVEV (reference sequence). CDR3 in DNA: TGTGCCAGCAGTCCCGGACCCGCTAAGGGGTCCTACGAGCAGTACGCC. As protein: CASSPGPAKGSYEQYA.

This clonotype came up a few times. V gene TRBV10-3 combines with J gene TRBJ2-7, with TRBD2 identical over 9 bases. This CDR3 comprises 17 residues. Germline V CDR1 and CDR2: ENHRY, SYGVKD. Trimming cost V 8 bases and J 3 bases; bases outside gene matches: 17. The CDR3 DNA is TGTGCCATCCCCCGGGGTCAGCTAGCGGGGTTAATCTACGAGCAGTACTTC. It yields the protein CAIPRGQLAGLIYEQYF.

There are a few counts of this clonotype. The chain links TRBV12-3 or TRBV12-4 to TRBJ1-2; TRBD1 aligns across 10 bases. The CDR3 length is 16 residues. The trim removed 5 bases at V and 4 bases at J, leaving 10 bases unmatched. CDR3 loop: CASSPRQGALSYGYTF. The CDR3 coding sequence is TGTGCCAGCAGTCCCCGACAGGGGGCTTTGAGCTATGGCTACACCTTC.

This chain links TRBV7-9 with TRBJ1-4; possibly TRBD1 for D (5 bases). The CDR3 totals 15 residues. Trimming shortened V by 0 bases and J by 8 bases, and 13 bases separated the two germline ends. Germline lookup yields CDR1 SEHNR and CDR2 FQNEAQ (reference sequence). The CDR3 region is CASSLAWGSGEKLFF. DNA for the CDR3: TGTGCCAGCAGCTTAGCGTGGGGCTCCGGCGAAAAACTGTTTTTT.

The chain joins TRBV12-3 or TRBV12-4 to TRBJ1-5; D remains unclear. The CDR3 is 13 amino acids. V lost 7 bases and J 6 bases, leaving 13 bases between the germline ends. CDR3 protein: CASTDTSGQPQHF. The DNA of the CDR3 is TGTGCCAGCACTGACACCTCGGGTCAGCCCCAGCATTTT.

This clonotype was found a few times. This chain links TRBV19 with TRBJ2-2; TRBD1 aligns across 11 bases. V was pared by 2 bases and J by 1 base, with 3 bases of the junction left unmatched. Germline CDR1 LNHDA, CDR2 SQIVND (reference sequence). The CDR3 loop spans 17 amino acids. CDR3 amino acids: CASSIRTGGMNTGELFF. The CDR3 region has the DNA TGTGCCAGTAGTATACGGACAGGGGGCATGAACACCGGGGAGCTGTTTTTT.

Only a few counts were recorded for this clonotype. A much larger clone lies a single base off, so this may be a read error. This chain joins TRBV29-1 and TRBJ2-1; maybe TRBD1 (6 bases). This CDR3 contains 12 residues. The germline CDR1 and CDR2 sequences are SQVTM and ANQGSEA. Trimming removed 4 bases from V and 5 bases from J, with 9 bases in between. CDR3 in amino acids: CSVGTEHNEQFF. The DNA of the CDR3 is TGCAGCGTTGGGACAGAACACAATGAGCAGTTCTTC.

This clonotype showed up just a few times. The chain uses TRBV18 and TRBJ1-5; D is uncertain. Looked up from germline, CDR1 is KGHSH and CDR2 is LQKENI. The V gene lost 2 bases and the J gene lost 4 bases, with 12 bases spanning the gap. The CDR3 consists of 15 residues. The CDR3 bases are TGTGCCAGCTCACCAGTCTCCTCCGCGAATCAGCCCCAGCATTTT. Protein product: CASSPVSSANQPQHF.

The CDR3 DNA sequence: TGTGCCAGCAGCTTACTGTCAGGCGGGAGGGAAAAACTGTTTTTT. Protein product: CASSLLSGGREKLFF. V is TRBV7-2 and J is TRBJ1-4; D gene uncertain. CDR1 and CDR2 (germline): SGHTA, FQGNSA. This CDR3 contains 15 residues. Trimming took 2 bases from V and 8 from J, leaving 15 bases between them. The full variable domain, its missing parts supplied by reference TRBV7-2 and TRBJ1-4, is GAGVSQSPSNKVTEKGKDVELRCDPISGHTALYWYRQSLGQGLEFLIYFQGNSAPDKSGLPSDRFSAERTGGSVSTLTIQRTQQEDSAVYLCASSLLSGGREKLFFGSGTQLSVL.

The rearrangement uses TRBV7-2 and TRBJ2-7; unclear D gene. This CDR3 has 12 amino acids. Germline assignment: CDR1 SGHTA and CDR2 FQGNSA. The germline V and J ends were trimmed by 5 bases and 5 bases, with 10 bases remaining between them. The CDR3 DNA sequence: TGTGCCAGCAGCCGTACGTCCCACGAGCAGTACTTC. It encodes CASSRTSHEQYF.

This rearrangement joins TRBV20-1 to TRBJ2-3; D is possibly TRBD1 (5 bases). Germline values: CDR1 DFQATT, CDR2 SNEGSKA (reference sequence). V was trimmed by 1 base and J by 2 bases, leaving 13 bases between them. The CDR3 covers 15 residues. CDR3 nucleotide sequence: TGCAGTGCTAGAGTAGGGGCCAGCCCCACAGATACGCAGTATTTT. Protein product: CSARVGASPTDTQYF.

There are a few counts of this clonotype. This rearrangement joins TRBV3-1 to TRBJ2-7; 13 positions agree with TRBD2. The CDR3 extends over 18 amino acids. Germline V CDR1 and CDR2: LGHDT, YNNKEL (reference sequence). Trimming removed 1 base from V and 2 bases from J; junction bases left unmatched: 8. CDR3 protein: CASSQVGTTSGGAYEQYF. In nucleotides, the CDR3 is TGTGCCAGCAGCCAAGTCGGCACTACTAGCGGGGGGGCCTACGAGCAGTACTTC.

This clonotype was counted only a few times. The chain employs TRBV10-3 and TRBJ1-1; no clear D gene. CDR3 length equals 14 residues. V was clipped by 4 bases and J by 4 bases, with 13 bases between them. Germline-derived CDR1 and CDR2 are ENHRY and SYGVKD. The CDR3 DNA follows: TGTGCCATCAGTGTCGTGGGCGGACTCACTGAAGCTTTCTTT. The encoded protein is CAISVVGGLTEAFF.

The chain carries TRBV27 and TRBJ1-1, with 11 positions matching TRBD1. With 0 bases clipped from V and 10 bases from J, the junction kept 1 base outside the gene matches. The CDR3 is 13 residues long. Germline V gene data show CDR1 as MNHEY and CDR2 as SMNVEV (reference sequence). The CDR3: CASSLSGTGGAFF. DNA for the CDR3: TGTGCCAGCAGTTTATCGGGGACAGGGGGAGCTTTCTTT.